This T cell receptor beta chain was captured in a study of blood T cell repertoires in COVID-19. Trimming shortened V by 6 bases and J by 1 base, and 9 bases separated the two germline ends. CDR3 size: 13 residues. Germline assignment: CDR1 LGHDT and CDR2 YNNKEL (reference sequence). This table comes from immunoSEQ multiplex PCR, and its TCRdb copy is limited to in-frame clones, with some not included. The table lists over 250,000 clones, about 91% of them singletons. This chain joins TRBV3-1 (or the pseudogene TRBV3-2) and TRBJ1-1; D remains unclear. Sequences were obtained from peripheral blood. The sequence derives from a woman aged 60-75 years with acute or convalescent COVID-19. CDR3 region: CASSRTANTEAFF. For the CDR3, the DNA is TGTGCCAGCAGTCGTACAGCGAACACTGAAGCTTTCTTT.